This TCR beta chain derives from a study of human T cells and chemical hapten exposure. Overall study: 2% DPC applied to a roughly 2 cm by roughly 2 cm arm area sensitized donors. Small pooled library volume differences mainly caused per-sample TCR yield variation.

Documented time point: patch test 3, about 24 weeks after DPC sensitization. The treatment here: therapeutic diphenylcyclopropenone sensitization with weekly scalp DPC. The V end was cut by 2 bases, the J end by 3 bases, with 12 bases between. The CDR3 consists of 15 residues. Germline V lookup: CDR1 SGHAT, CDR2 FQNNGV. The study, taken as a whole, reports: The study found that DPC sensitization did not change TCRs above 1 in 1000 frequency.

Original methodology: TCRs per sample had a median of around 100,000 and ranged from roughly 20,000 to 700,000. TCRdb independently ran MiXCR on the RACE reads; one entry per CDR3 protein. The V and J calls and clone size are TCRdb's, not the authors'. This sample has 110,000 or so distinct CDR3 sequences, with 30% to 35% found just once. A word on this clonotype: The antigen is undetermined.

The chain recombines TRBV11-2 with TRBJ2-3; D is unresolved. The clonotype originates from a man aged 40-55 years with alopecia areata. Some clones in this sample may be carry-over from other donors' samples. Here the sequenced sample was whole blood, taken in connection with sensitization to the hapten diphenylcyclopropenone (DPC). The CDR3 nucleotides are TGTGCCAGCAGCTTATTTCAGAGCATTACAGATACGCAGTATTTT. Amino acid sequence: CASSLFQSITDTQYF.